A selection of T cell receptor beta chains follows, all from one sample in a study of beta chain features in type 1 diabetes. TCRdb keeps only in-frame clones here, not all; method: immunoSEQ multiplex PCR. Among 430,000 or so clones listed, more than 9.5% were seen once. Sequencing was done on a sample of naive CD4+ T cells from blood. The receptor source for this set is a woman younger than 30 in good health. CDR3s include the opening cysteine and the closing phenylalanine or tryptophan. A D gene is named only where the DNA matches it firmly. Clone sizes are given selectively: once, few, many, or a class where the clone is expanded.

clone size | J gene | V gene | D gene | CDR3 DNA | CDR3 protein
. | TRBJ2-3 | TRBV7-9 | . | TGTGCCAGCAGCTTCGGCCCTGGCGTTACGCAGTATTTT | CASSFGPGVTQYF
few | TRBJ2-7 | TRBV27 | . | TGTGCCAGCAGCCGCTTCATAAAGGGGTACGAGCAGTACTTC | CASSRFIKGYEQYF
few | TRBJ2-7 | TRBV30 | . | TGTGCCTGGAGTGTAGGGGCTAGTCTCTACGAGCAGTACTTC | CAWSVGASLYEQYF
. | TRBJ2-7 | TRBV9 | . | TGTGCCAGCAGCGTAGGAGGACGGAACTACGAGCAGTACTTC | CASSVGGRNYEQYF
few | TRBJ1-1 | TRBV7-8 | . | TGTGCCAGCAGCTTAATATCCCTGCTAAACACTGAAGCTTTCTTT | CASSLISLLNTEAFF
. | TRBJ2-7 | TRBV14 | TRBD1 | TGTGCCAGCAGCCCGTCCCGTGAACAGGGGTACGAGCAGTACTTC | CASSPSREQGYEQYF
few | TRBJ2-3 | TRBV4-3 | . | TGCGCCAGCAGCCAAGATCGGCTAGTCCCAGATACGCAGTATTTT | CASSQDRLVPDTQYF
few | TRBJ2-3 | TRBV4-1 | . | TGCGCCAGCAGCCAAGGCTGGAGGGGCACAGATACGCAGTATTTT | CASSQGWRGTDTQYF
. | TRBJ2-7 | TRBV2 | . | TGTGCCAGCAGCCGACAGGTCGGAGTTTACGTGCAGTACTTC | CASSRQVGVYVQYF
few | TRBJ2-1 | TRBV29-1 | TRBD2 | TGCAGCGTTTTGACTAGCCGGTCCTACAATGAGCAGTTCTTC | CSVLTSRSYNEQFF
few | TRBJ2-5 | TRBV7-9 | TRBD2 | TGTGCCAGCAGCCGTGTAGTAGCGGGACCGGAGACCCAGTACTTC | CASSRVVAGPETQYF
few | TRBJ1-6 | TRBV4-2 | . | TGTGCCAGCAGCCAAGAATTGGGCAGGGGTTCGTCACCCCTCCACTTT | CASSQELGRGSSPLHF
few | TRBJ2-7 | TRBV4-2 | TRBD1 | TGTGCCAGCAGCCAAGCAACCGGGACAGATACCTACGAGCAGTACTTC | CASSQATGTDTYEQYF
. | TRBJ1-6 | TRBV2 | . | TGTGCCAGCGGCCCAACAGGAGGCAATTCACCCCTCCACTTT | CASGPTGGNSPLHF
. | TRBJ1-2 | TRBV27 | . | TGTGCCAGCAGTTTAGTTTCTGGCAGCTATGGCTACACCTTC | CASSLVSGSYGYTF
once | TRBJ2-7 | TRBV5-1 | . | TGCGCCAGCAGCTTGGCCAAAGGAAGCTCCTACGAGCAGTACTTC | CASSLAKGSSYEQYF
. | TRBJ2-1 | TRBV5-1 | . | TGCGCCAGCAGCAGCAGGCCTACTCAGGGTTGGGATGAGCAGTTCTTC | CASSSRPTQGWDEQFF
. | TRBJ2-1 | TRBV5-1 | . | TGCGCCAGCAGCTTGGACAGGGACAATGAGCAGTTCTTC | CASSLDRDNEQFF
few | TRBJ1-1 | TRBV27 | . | TGTGCCAGCAGTGGAGCGGGACGCATGAACACTGAAGCTTTCTTT | CASSGAGRMNTEAFF
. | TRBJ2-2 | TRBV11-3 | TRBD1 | TGTGCCAGCAGCCCCCCGGGACAGGGGGCCGGGGAGCTGTTTTTT | CASSPPGQGAGELFF
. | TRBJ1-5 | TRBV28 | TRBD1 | TGTGCCAGCAGTTTGACCCACCTCAGGGGGCACAATCAGCCCCAGCATTTT | CASSLTHLRGHNQPQHF
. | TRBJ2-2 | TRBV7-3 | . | TGTGCCAGCAGCTTAACCCGGGAGACCGGGGAGCTGTTTTTT | CASSLTRETGELFF
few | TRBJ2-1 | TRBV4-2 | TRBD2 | TGTGCCAGCAGCCAAGAAGGGACTAGCGGGAGTGGGTATGAGCAGTTCTTC | CASSQEGTSGSGYEQFF
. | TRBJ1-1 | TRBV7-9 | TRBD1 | TGTGCCAGCAGCTTAGAAGGGACAGGGATTAACACTGAAGCTTTCTTT | CASSLEGTGINTEAFF
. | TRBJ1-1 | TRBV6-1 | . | TGTGCCAGCAGTTGGGAAAGGACGAACACTGAAGCTTTCTTT | CASSWERTNTEAFF
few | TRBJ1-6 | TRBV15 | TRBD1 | TGTGCCACCAGCAGGTCCACTTCTGGGACAGACAATTCACCCCTCCACTTT | CATSRSTSGTDNSPLHF
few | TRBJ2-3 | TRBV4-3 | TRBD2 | TGCGCCAGCAGCCTGGGGACTACCAGCACAGATACGCAGTATTTT | CASSLGTTSTDTQYF
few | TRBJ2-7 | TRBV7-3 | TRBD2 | TGTGCCAGCAGCGACTCAGCGGGAGACATCTACGAGCAGTACTTC | CASSDSAGDIYEQYF
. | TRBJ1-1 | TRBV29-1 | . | TGCAGCGTCAGACCGGGGGCTGGCGGCACTGAAGCTTTCTTT | CSVRPGAGGTEAFF
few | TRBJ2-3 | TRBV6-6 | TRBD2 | TGTGCCAACAAGCGGGATCACACAGATACGCAGTATTTT | CANKRDHTDTQYF
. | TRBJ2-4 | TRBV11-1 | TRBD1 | TGTGCCAGTTCGAGAACCCAGGACAGGGGAAACATTCAGTACTTC | CASSRTQDRGNIQYF
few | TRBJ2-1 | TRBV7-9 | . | TGTGCCATCACGACGATTTCCAGTTACAATGAGCAGTTCTTC | CAITTISSYNEQFF
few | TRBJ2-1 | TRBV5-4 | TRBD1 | TGTGCCAGCAGCACCGGGACAGGCAATGAGCAGTTCTTC | CASSTGTGNEQFF
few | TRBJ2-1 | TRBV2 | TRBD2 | TGTGCCAGCATCCGCCTAGCGGAGGAGCAGTTCTTC | CASIRLAEEQFF
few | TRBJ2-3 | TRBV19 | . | TGTGCCAGTAGCTCACGGGAGAAGGGCACAGATACGCAGTATTTT | CASSSREKGTDTQYF
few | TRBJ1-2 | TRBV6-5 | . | TGTGCCAGCAGTTCTTTCGGACAGCGAGCTAACTATGGCTACACCTTC | CASSSFGQRANYGYTF
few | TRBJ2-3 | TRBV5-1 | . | TGCGCCAGCAGCTTGGGCAGCACAGATACGCAGTATTTT | CASSLGSTDTQYF
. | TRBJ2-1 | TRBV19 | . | TGTGCCAGTAGTATTCAACTAGGCGGCTACAATGAGCAGTTCTTC | CASSIQLGGYNEQFF
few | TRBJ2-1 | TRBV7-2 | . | TGTGCCAGCAGGACCGGGGGACATTACAATGAGCAGTTCTTC | CASRTGGHYNEQFF
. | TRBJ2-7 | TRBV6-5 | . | TGTGCCAGCAGTCCGACACTATTCTACGAGCAGTACTTC | CASSPTLFYEQYF
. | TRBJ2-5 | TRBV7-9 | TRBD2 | TGTGCCAGCAGCTCTAGCGGGGCAGAGACCCAGTACTTC | CASSSSGAETQYF
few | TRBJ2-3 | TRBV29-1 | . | TGCAGCGTTTTTTGGGGGGCGGATACGCAGTATTTT | CSVFWGADTQYF
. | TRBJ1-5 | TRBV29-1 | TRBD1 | TGCAGCGTTTCCTCCGGGACAGGGGGCGCAGGGCAGCCCCAGCATTTT | CSVSSGTGGAGQPQHF
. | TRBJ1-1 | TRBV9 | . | TGTGCCAGCAGCGTAGAACCAGAATACACTGAAGCTTTCTTT | CASSVEPEYTEAFF
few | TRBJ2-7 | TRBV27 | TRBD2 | TGTGCCAGCAGACTCCTAGCGGCAAGCTCCTACGAGCAGTACTTC | CASRLLAASSYEQYF
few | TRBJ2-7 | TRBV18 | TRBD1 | TGTGCCAGCTCACCGAGCGGACAGGGCTCCTACGAGCAGTACTTC | CASSPSGQGSYEQYF
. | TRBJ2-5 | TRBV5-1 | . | TGCGCCAGCAGCTTGGTTGGAGGGGGAGAGACCCAGTACTTC | CASSLVGGGETQYF
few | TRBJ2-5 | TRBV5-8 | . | TGTGCCAGCAGCTTGGGGGCCCAAAGGGGAGAGACCCAGTACTTC | CASSLGAQRGETQYF
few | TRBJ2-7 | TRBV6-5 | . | TGTGCCAGCAGTTCCCCTTTCTCCTACGAGCAGTACTTC | CASSSPFSYEQYF
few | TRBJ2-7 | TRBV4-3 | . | TGCGCCAGCAGCCAAGTTCTGGTCTCTAGTGGGTACGAGCAGTACTTC | CASSQVLVSSGYEQYF
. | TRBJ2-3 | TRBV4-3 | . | TGCGCCAGCTCTCGGGAGCGGCATCCGGGCACAGATACGCAGTATTTT | CASSRERHPGTDTQYF
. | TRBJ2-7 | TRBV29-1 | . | TGCAGCGCCCACAGGGCAGGCGAGCAGTACTTC | CSAHRAGEQYF